A single sample gave rise to the 30 T cell receptor beta chains below, sequenced in a study of T cell changes during pregnancy in multiple sclerosis. Data came from immunoSEQ multiplex PCR; TCRdb stores just in-frame clones and leaves some out. The sample has 70,000 to 95,000 clones, 94% seen once. Specimen: peripheral blood, collected after pregnancy. The receptor set was obtained from a female donor in good health, enrolled as a control in a pregnancy study.

The chain recombines TRBV28 with TRBJ1-5, with 7 bases matching TRBD1. V lost 7 bases to trimming and J lost 3 bases; unmatched junction nucleotides: 9. The germline V gene has CDR1 MDHEN and CDR2 SYDVKM. The CDR3 contains 15 residues. The chain's CDR3 is CASTSPTGLNQPQHF. Here the CDR3 DNA reads TGTGCCAGCACCTCCCCGACAGGGCTCAATCAGCCCCAGCATTTT.

V usage is TRBV10-3 and J usage is TRBJ2-1, with D possibly matching TRBD2 (6 bases). V gave up 3 bases and J gave up 8 bases, with 8 bases separating them. Germline V CDR1 and CDR2: ENHRY, SYGVKD. The CDR3 runs 12 residues. As DNA, the CDR3 is TGTGCCATCAGTGAAAGGGAGGATGAGCAGTTCTTC. Its translation: CAISEREDEQFF.

V and J are TRBV10-3 and TRBJ2-2; 10 bases agree with TRBD2. CDR1 and CDR2 (germline): ENHRY, SYGVKD. The CDR3 is 17 residues long. Losses at the gene ends were 6 bases for V and 0 bases for J; bases not matched to a gene: 7. DNA of the CDR3: TGTGCCATCAGCGGACTAGCGGAGGGAACGAACACCGGGGAGCTGTTTTTT. Translating gives CAISGLAEGTNTGELFF.

V usage is TRBV18 and J usage is TRBJ2-7, with 9 bases that match TRBD2. There are 15 residues in the CDR3. V trimming: 6 bases; J trimming: 4 bases; junction bases outside the gene matches: 10. The germline CDR1 and CDR2 sequences are KGHSH and LQKENI. This CDR3 is CASSQTSGGLYEQYF. DNA of the CDR3: TGTGCCAGCTCTCAGACTAGCGGAGGCCTTTACGAGCAGTACTTC.

CDR3 coding DNA: TGTGCCAGCAGTGGGCTAGCGGGAGTCAATGAGCAGTTCTTC. Residues: CASSGLAGVNEQFF. V usage is TRBV28 and J usage is TRBJ2-1; 10 nucleotides align to TRBD2. The V segment lost 5 bases and the J segment 6 bases; nucleotides outside the gene matches: 4. CDR1 MDHEN and CDR2 SYDVKM come from the germline V gene. The CDR3 loop spans 14 amino acids.

The CDR3 nucleotides are TGTGCCAGTAGTACAGATAGCGGGGGGGAGACCCAGTACTTC. It yields the protein CASSTDSGGETQYF. J is TRBJ2-5 and V is TRBV19; 10 bases are a match to TRBD2. This CDR3 comprises 14 residues. CDR1 is LNHDA, CDR2 SQIVND, per germline (reference sequence). Germline trimming cut 4 bases from V and 5 bases from J; bases unmatched to any gene: 4.

This sequence joins TRBV9 and TRBJ2-7; the match to TRBD2 covers 11 bases. CDR3 length: 15 amino acids. V shed 2 bases and J 5 bases; nucleotides not matched to a gene: 6. Germline V gives CDR1 SGDLS, CDR2 YYNGEE. This chain's CDR3 is CASSVTSGRINEQYF. CDR3 DNA: TGTGCCAGCAGCGTTACTAGCGGGAGAATCAACGAGCAGTACTTC.

This chain uses TRBV7-2 with TRBJ2-5; 9 bases align to TRBD2. V lost 7 bases to trimming and J lost 4 bases; unmatched junction nucleotides: 7. This CDR3 has 14 residues. In germline, CDR1 is SGHTA, CDR2 FQGNSA. The CDR3 sequence is CASIRGGRGETQYF. CDR3 nucleotide sequence: TGTGCCAGCATCAGGGGCGGGAGGGGAGAGACCCAGTACTTC. The variable domain in full, completed from reference TRBV7-2 and TRBJ2-5, reads GAGVSQSPSNKVTEKGKDVELRCDPISGHTALYWYRQSLGQGLEFLIYFQGNSAPDKSGLPSDRFSAERTGGSVSTLTIQRTQQEDSAVYLCASIRGGRGETQYFGPGTRLLVL.

The chain is built from TRBV6-1 and TRBJ1-3; the D is unclear. The CDR3 length is 13 residues. Trimming removed 11 bases at V and 0 bases at J, with 11 bases between. Germline CDR1 is MNHNS and CDR2 is SASEGT. The DNA for the CDR3 is TGTGCCCTTCGGGTTACCTCTGGAAACACCATATATTTT. It yields the protein CALRVTSGNTIYF.

The chain combines TRBV28 with TRBJ1-5; 8 bases align to TRBD1. The trim removed 6 bases at V and 13 bases at J, leaving 8 bases unmatched. This CDR3 has 12 residues. The germline V gene has CDR1 MDHEN and CDR2 SYDVKM. Here the CDR3 DNA reads TGTGCCAGCAGCCTCGGACAGGGCGGTCAGCATTTT. This translates into CASSLGQGGQHF.

In the case of this clone: At one end, the junction sequence differs from germline, possibly due to a read error. The chain recombines TRBV25-1 with TRBJ2-5; D is possibly TRBD2 (6 bases). The CDR3 is 15 residues long. Germline CDR1 reads MGHDK; CDR2 reads SYGVNS. The CDR3 DNA sequence: TGTGCCAGCACAACCGACGCGGGGATGCCCCAGTCGCTGCACTTC. Translated, it gives CASTTDAGMPQSLHF.

J is TRBJ2-1 and V is TRBV5-1; 9 nucleotides agree with TRBD2. Germline V gene data show CDR1 as SGHRS and CDR2 as YFSETQ. The junction had 13 bases not matched to a gene; V was cut back by 2 bases and J by 10 bases. This CDR3 spans 16 amino acids. The CDR3 sequence is CASSLMTSGTAGEQFF. The CDR3 nucleotides are TGCGCCAGCAGCTTAATGACTAGCGGTACAGCCGGCGAGCAGTTCTTC.

This chain uses TRBV7-2 with TRBJ1-1, with D perhaps TRBD1 (5 bases). The germline V gene has CDR1 SGHTA and CDR2 FQGNSA. Trimming shortened V by 1 base and J by 3 bases, and 9 bases separated the two germline ends. The CDR3 has 14 amino acids. This chain's CDR3 is CASSLEKGYTEAFF. The CDR3 nucleotides are TGTGCCAGCAGCTTAGAGAAGGGGTACACTGAAGCTTTCTTT.

The rearrangement joins TRBV27 to TRBJ2-1; TRBD1 might be the D (6 bases). CDR3 length: 16 residues. Germline V lookup: CDR1 MNHEY, CDR2 SMNVEV (reference sequence). Trimming took 6 bases from V and 4 from J, leaving 19 bases between them. CDR3 sequence (DNA): TGTGCCAGCAGGAAATTAGGGACATTTAAGTACAATGAGCAGTTCTTC. Translating it yields CASRKLGTFKYNEQFF.

This chain connects TRBV19 to TRBJ2-2; 7 bases map to TRBD1. The CDR3 spans 14 residues. With 5 bases clipped from V and 1 base from J, the junction kept 1 base outside the gene matches. Germline V gene lookup returns CDR1 LNHDA and CDR2 SQIVND (reference sequence). CDR3 DNA sequence: TGTGCCAGTAGTCGGACAGGGAACACCGGGGAGCTGTTTTTT. It codes for CASSRTGNTGELFF.

The rearrangement uses TRBV19 and TRBJ1-5, with D tentatively TRBD1 (6 bases). The CDR3 has 15 amino acids. V dropped 8 bases and J dropped 0 bases, with 14 bases sitting between them. Germline V gene sequence: CDR1 LNHDA, CDR2 SQIVND (reference sequence). The CDR3 protein is CASGTTGYSNQPQHF. In DNA form, the CDR3 reads TGTGCCAGTGGAACGACAGGTTATAGCAATCAGCCCCAGCATTTT. Using reference TRBV19 and TRBJ1-5 for the parts outside the CDR3, the full variable domain is DGGITQSPKYLFRKEGQNVTLSCEQNLNHDAMYWYRQDPGQGLRLIYYSQIVNDFQKGDIAEGYSVSREKKESFPLTVTSAQKNPTAFYLCASGTTGYSNQPQHFGDGTRLSIL.

Here the CDR3 reads CASSFPSSQEQFF. The CDR3 bases are TGTGCCAGCAGCTTCCCCTCATCTCAGGAGCAGTTCTTC. This chain uses TRBV5-6 with TRBJ2-1, with D unresolved. CDR1 is SGHDT and CDR2 is YYEEEE in the germline V gene. Trimming shortened V by 2 bases and J by 10 bases, and 13 bases separated the two germline ends. The CDR3 contains 13 residues.

The chain uses TRBV5-1 and TRBJ2-7; 10 positions agree with TRBD2. After removal of 2 bases from V and 0 bases from J, the junction contained 2 bases not matched to a gene. From germline, CDR1 is SGHRS and CDR2 YFSETQ. The CDR3 consists of 15 residues. CDR3 amino acids: CASSFWTSGSYEQYF. The CDR3 nucleotides read TGCGCCAGCAGCTTTTGGACTAGCGGCTCCTACGAGCAGTACTTC.

The CDR3 nucleotides read TGTGCCAGTAGTACTCCCTGGACTAGCGGGAGCTATGAGCAGTTCTTC. This codes for CASSTPWTSGSYEQFF. The rearrangement joins TRBV19 to TRBJ2-1; 13 bases fit TRBD2. CDR3 length: 16 amino acids. Trimming took 4 bases from V and 8 from J; bases not matched to a gene: 8. The germline CDR1 and CDR2 sequences are LNHDA and SQIVND (reference sequence).

The chain employs TRBV4-2 and TRBJ2-1; 12 nucleotides line up with TRBD2. J was trimmed by 8 bases and V by 0 bases; bases with no gene match: 17. The CDR3 runs to 20 residues. Germline loops: CDR1 LGHNA, CDR2 YNFKEQ. This CDR3 reads CASSQDGPRKTSGRIHEQFF. The CDR3 DNA sequence: TGTGCCAGCAGCCAAGATGGCCCCCGGAAGACTAGCGGGAGAATACATGAGCAGTTCTTC.

The chain joins TRBV7-9 to TRBJ2-7; D is unclear. Germline loops: CDR1 SEHNR, CDR2 FQNEAQ (reference sequence). Trimming took off 2 bases at V and 4 bases at J, with 6 bases between the two ends. CDR3 length: 12 residues. CDR3 amino acids: CASSLQEYEQYF. In DNA, the CDR3 is TGTGCCAGCAGCTTACAGGAATACGAGCAGTACTTC.

The chain uses TRBV4-1 and TRBJ2-5; TRBD1 matches 7 bases. Looked up from germline, CDR1 is MGHRA and CDR2 is YSYEKL. The trim removed 0 bases at V and 5 bases at J, leaving 0 bases unmatched. This CDR3 spans 13 amino acids. The CDR3 coding sequence is TGCGCCAGCAGCCAAGACAGGGGGGAGACCCAGTACTTC. Translating gives CASSQDRGETQYF.

The chain links TRBV18 to TRBJ1-2; 8 nucleotides line up with TRBD1. CDR1 and CDR2 from the germline V gene are KGHSH and LQKENI. The CDR3 runs 14 residues. Trimming took 3 bases from V and 4 from J; bases not matched to a gene: 4. Written as DNA, the CDR3 is TGTGCCAGCTCACCGGGACAGGAGGGCTATGGCTACACCTTC. Its translation is CASSPGQEGYGYTF.

The sample holds one count of this clone. The CDR3 DNA reads TGTGCCAGCAAAGCTAGCGGGGGCTCCTACGAGCAGTACTTC. As protein: CASKASGGSYEQYF. The V call is TRBV6-1, the J call TRBJ2-7; 10 bases fit TRBD2. Germline V lookup: CDR1 MNHNS, CDR2 SASEGT. The CDR3 contains 14 residues. Trimming at V came to 7 bases and at J to 0 bases, leaving 3 bases not matched to a gene.

The chain joins TRBV7-2 to TRBJ2-1; tentatively, D is TRBD2 (5 bases). V was pared by 2 bases and J by 0 bases, with 17 bases between. Germline V gene sequence: CDR1 SGHTA, CDR2 FQGNSA. The CDR3 runs 18 residues. CDR3 in amino acids: CASSLRFVSGPSYNEQFF. The CDR3 nucleotides read TGTGCCAGCAGCTTACGGTTCGTGAGCGGACCCTCCTACAATGAGCAGTTCTTC.

This chain links TRBV28 with TRBJ1-1; 8 nucleotides match TRBD1. After removal of 7 bases from V and 1 base from J, the junction contained 5 bases not matched to a gene. Germline CDR1 reads MDHEN; CDR2 reads SYDVKM. The CDR3 contains 14 residues. CDR3 in DNA: TGTGCCAGCACCCGGGACAGGCCGAACACTGAAGCTTTCTTT. Translation gives CASTRDRPNTEAFF.

J is TRBJ2-1 and V is TRBV7-2, with 9 bases fitting TRBD2. The CDR3 is 14 amino acids. Per the germline V gene, CDR1 is SGHTA and CDR2 is FQGNSA. J was trimmed by 4 bases and V by 4 bases; bases with no gene match: 2. CDR3 sequence (DNA): TGTGCCAGCAGCTCGACTAGCGGATACAATGAGCAGTTCTTC. This sequence encodes CASSSTSGYNEQFF.

The J gene is TRBJ2-7, the V gene TRBV2; D might be TRBD2 (5 bases). The germline gives CDR1 SNHLY, CDR2 FYNNEI. This CDR3 spans 13 amino acids. Trimming shortened V by 8 bases and J by 3 bases, and 14 bases separated the two germline ends. CDR3 residues: CASGWASSYEQYF. CDR3 in DNA: TGTGCCAGCGGTTGGGCTAGCAGCTACGAGCAGTACTTC.

The chain couples TRBV19 to TRBJ1-5, with D perhaps TRBD1 (6 bases). The CDR3 extends over 13 amino acids. Looked up from germline, CDR1 is LNHDA and CDR2 is SQIVND (reference sequence). With 5 bases removed from V and 4 bases from J, the gap between germline ends came to 9 bases. CDR3 sequence (DNA): TGTGCCAGTAGTCAGGGGTGGAATCAGCCCCAGCATTTT. Translation gives CASSQGWNQPQHF.

The rearrangement joins TRBV6-5 to TRBJ2-2; perhaps TRBD1 as D (5 bases). With 2 bases removed from V and 0 bases from J, the gap between germline ends came to 7 bases. In germline, CDR1 is MNHEY, CDR2 SVGAGI. The CDR3 has 15 amino acids. For the CDR3, the DNA is TGTGCCAGCAGTTACGGCAGGGCGAACACCGGGGAGCTGTTTTTT. Protein product: CASSYGRANTGELFF.